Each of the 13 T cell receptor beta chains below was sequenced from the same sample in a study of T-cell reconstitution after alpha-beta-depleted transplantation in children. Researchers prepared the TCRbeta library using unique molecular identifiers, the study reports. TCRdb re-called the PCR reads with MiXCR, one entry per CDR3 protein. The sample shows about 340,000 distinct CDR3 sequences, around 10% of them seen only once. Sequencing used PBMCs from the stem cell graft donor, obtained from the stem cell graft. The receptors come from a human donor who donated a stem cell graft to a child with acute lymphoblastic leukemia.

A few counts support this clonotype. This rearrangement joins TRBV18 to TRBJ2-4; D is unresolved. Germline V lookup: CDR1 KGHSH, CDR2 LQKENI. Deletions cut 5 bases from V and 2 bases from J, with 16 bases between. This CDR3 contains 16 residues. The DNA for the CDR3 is TGTGCCAGCTCAGAGAACGAACGGCACTCCAAAAACATTCAGTACTTC. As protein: CASSENERHSKNIQYF.

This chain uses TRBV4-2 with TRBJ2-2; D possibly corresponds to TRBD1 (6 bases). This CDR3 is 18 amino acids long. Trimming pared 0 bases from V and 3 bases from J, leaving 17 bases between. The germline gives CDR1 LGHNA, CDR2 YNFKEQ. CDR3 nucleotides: TGTGCCAGCAGCCAAGATCAAGTTACAGGGTCGGACACCGGGGAGCTGTTTTTT. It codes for CASSQDQVTGSDTGELFF.

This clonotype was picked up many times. CDR3 sequence reads: CASSQFGGGTEAFF. In nucleotides, the CDR3 is TGTGCCAGCAGCCAATTCGGGGGGGGCACTGAAGCTTTCTTT. V gene TRBV3-1 combines with J gene TRBJ1-1; tentative D call: TRBD1 (5 bases). This CDR3 comprises 14 residues. V dropped 2 bases and J dropped 4 bases, with 11 bases sitting between them. Germline V gives CDR1 LGHDT, CDR2 YNNKEL (reference sequence).

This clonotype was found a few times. The CDR3 DNA is TGTGCCAGCAGAGAGGGGGCCCTCTCCTACGAGCAGTACTTC. This encodes CASREGALSYEQYF. This chain links TRBV12-3 or TRBV12-4 with TRBJ2-7, with 7 bases that match TRBD1. The CDR3 contains 14 residues. Unmatched junction bases numbered 5, after V lost 6 bases and J lost 0 bases.

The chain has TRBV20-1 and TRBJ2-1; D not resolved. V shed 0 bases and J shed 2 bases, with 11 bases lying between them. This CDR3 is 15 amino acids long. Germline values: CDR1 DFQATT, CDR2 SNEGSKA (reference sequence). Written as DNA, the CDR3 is TGCAGTGCTAGAGATCCCGGCAGACCCTACAATGAGCAGTTCTTC. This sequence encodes CSARDPGRPYNEQFF.

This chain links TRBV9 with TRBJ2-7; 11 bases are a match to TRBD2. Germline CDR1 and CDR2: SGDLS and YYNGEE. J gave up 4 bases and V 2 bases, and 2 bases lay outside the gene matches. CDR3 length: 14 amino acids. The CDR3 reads CASSVRTSGYEQYF. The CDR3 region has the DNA TGTGCCAGCAGCGTCCGGACTAGCGGGTACGAGCAGTACTTC.

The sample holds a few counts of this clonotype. The CDR3 region is CASSQDSGTSGNDEQFF. The CDR3 bases are TGTGCCAGCAGCCAAGATTCCGGGACTAGCGGGAACGATGAGCAGTTCTTC. V usage is TRBV4-2 and J usage is TRBJ2-1; 13 nucleotides match TRBD2. This CDR3 has 17 amino acids. Losses at the gene ends were 0 bases for V and 8 bases for J; bases not matched to a gene: 7. Germline V CDR1 and CDR2: LGHNA, YNFKEQ.

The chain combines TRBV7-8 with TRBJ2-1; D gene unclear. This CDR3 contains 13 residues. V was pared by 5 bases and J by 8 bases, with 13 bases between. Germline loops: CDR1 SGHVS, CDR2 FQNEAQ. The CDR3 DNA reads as TGTGCCAGCAGCCCACCGATATCGGATGAGCAGTTCTTC. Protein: CASSPPISDEQFF.

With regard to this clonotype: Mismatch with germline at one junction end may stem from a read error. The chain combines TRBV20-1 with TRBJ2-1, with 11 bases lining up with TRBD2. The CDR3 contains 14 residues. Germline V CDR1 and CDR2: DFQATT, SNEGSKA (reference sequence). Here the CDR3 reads CSASGTSGYNDQFF. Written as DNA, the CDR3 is TGCAGTGCTAGTGGGACTAGCGGCTACAATGACCAGTTCTTC.

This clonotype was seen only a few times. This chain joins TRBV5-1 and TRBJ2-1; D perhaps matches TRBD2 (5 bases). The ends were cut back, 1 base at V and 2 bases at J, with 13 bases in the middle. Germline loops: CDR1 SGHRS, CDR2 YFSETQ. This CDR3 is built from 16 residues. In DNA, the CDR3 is TGCGCCAGCAGCTTGATGGGAGCGGAAACCTACAATGAGCAGTTCTTC. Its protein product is CASSLMGAETYNEQFF.

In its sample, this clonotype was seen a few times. For the CDR3, the DNA is TGTGCCAGCTCACCAAGTTTCACAGGATCTAGCTCCTACGAGCAGTACTTC. Translation gives CASSPSFTGSSSYEQYF. The V gene is TRBV18, the J gene TRBJ2-7; a possible D gene is TRBD1 (5 bases). The CDR3 runs to 17 residues. The germline V gene encodes CDR1 KGHSH and CDR2 LQKENI. V lost 2 bases and J lost 0, with 17 bases in between.

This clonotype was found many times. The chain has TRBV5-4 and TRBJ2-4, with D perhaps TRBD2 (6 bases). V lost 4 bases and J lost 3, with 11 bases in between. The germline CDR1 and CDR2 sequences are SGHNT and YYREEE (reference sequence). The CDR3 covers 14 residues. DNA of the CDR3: TGTGCCAGCAGCCCTCAGGGAGGCAAAAACATTCAGTACTTC. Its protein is CASSPQGGKNIQYF. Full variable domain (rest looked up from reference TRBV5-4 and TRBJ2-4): ETGVTQSPTHLIKTRGQQVTLRCSSQSGHNTVSWYQQALGQGPQFIFQYYREEENGRGNFPPRFSGLQFPNYSSELNVNALELDDSALYLCASSPQGGKNIQYFGAGTRLSVL.

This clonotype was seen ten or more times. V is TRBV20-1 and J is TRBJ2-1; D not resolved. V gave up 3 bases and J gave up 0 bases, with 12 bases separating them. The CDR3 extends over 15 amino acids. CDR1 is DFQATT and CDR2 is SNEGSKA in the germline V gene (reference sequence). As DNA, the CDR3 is TGCAGTGCTAGTGTCAGCGTCTTCTCCTACAATGAGCAGTTCTTC. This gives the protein CSASVSVFSYNEQFF.